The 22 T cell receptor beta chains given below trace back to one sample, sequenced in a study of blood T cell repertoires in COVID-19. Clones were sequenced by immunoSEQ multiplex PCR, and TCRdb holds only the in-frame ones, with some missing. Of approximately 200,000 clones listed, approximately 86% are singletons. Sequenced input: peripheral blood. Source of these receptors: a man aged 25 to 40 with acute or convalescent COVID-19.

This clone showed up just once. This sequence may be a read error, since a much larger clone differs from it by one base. The CDR3 here is CASSIGQGYGYTF. For the CDR3, the DNA is TGTGCCAGCAGCATAGGACAGGGCTATGGCTACACCTTC. The chain carries TRBV5-6 and TRBJ1-2; 8 bases line up with TRBD1. The CDR3 totals 13 residues. The V and J ends lost 4 bases and 4 bases, in that order; junction bases with no gene match: 3. Germline CDR1 and CDR2: SGHDT and YYEEEE. The whole variable domain, filled in from reference TRBV5-6 and TRBJ1-2, reads DAGVTQSPTHLIKTRGQQVTLRCSPKSGHDTVSWYQQALGQGPQFIFQYYEEEERQRGNFPDRFSGHQFPNYSSELNVNALLLGDSALYLCASSIGQGYGYTFGSGTRLTVV.

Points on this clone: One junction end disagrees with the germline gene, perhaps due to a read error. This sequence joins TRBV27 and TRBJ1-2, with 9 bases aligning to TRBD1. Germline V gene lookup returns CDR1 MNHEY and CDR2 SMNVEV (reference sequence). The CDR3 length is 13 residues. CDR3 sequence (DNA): TGTGCCAGCAGTCTAGAGACAGGGGGGCGGGCTACGTTC. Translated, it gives CASSLETGGRATF.

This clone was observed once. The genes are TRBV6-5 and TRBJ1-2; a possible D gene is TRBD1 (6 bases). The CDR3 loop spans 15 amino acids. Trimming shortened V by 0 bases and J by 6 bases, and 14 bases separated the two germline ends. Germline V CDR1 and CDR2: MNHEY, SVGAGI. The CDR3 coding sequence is TGTGCCAGCAGTTACTCTATCGTGTCAGGGGATGGCTACACCTTC. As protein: CASSYSIVSGDGYTF.

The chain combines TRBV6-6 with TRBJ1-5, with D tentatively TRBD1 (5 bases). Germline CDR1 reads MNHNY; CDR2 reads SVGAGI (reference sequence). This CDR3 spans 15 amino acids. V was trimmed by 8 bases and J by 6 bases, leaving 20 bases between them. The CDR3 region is CASGFRRGGVQPQHF. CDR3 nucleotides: TGTGCCAGCGGCTTCAGGAGGGGAGGGGTTCAGCCCCAGCATTTT.

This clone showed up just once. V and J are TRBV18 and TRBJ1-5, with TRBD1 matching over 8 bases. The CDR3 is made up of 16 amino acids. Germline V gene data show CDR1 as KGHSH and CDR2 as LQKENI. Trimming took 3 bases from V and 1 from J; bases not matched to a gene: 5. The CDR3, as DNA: TGTGCCAGCTCACCTGGACAGGGACCGAGCAATCAGCCCCAGCATTTT. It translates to CASSPGQGPSNQPQHF.

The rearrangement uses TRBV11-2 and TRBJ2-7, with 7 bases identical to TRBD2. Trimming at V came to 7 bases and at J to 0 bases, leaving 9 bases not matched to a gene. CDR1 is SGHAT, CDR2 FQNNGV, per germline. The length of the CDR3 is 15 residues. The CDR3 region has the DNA TGTGCCAGCAACATGATCGGCGGGAGCTCCTACGAGCAGTACTTC. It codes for CASNMIGGSSYEQYF.

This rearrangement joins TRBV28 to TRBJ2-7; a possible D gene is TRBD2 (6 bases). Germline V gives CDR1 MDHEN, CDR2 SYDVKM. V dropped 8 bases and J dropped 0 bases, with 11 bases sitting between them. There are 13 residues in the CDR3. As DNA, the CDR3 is TGTGCCAGCTTTCGGAGGGCCTCCTACGAGCAGTACTTC. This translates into CASFRRASYEQYF.

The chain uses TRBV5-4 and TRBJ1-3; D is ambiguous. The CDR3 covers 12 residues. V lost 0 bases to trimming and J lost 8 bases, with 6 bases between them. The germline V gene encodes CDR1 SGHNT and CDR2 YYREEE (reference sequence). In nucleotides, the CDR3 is TGTGCCAGCAGCTTGGGGTTAGACACCATATATTTT. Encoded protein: CASSLGLDTIYF.

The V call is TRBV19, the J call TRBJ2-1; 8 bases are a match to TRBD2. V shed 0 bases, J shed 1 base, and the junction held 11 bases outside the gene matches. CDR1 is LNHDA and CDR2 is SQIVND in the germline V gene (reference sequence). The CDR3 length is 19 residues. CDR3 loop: CASSIDPGLGSRSYNEQFF. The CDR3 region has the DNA TGTGCCAGTAGTATAGATCCGGGACTAGGTTCAAGGTCCTACAATGAGCAGTTCTTC.

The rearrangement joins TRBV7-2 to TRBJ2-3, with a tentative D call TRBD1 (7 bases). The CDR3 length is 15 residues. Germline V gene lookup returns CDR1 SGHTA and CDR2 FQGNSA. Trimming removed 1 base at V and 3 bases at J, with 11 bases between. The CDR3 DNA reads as TGTGCCAGCAGCTTAGGTCCAGGGGGGACAGATACGCAGTATTTT. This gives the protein CASSLGPGGTDTQYF.

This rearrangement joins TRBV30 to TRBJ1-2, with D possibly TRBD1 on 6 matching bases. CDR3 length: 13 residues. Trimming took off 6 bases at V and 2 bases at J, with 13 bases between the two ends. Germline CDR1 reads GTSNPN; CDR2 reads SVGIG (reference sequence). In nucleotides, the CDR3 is TGTGCCTGTGCGGTAGGACAGAACTATGGCTACACCTTC. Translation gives CACAVGQNYGYTF.

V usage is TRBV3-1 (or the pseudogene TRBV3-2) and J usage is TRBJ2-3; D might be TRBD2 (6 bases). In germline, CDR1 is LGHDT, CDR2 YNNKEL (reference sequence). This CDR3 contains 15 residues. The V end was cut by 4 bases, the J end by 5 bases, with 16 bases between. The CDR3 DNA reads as TGTGCCAGCAGCCCGTGGGGGGAGTTTAAAGATACGCAGTATTTT. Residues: CASSPWGEFKDTQYF.

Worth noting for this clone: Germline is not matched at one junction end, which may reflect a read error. The CDR3 sequence: CASSGGLLPKAF. CDR3 sequence (DNA): TGTGCCAGCAGTGGGGGCCTTCTCCCTAAAGCGTTC. The chain recombines TRBV28 with TRBJ1-2; D is possibly TRBD1 (6 bases). The CDR3 length is 12 residues. Per germline, CDR1 MDHEN and CDR2 SYDVKM.

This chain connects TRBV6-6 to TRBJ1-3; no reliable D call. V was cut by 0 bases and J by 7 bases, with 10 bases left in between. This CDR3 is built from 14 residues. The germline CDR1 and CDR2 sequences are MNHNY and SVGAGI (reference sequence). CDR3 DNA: TGTGCCAGCAGTTACTCGCCGGGGTCCAACACCATATATTTT. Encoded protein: CASSYSPGSNTIYF.

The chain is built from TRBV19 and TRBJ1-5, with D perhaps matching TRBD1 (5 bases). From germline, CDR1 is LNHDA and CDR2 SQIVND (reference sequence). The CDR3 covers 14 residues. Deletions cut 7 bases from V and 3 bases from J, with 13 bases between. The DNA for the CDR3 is TGTGCCAGTACCAATGGGGGGTTCAATCAGCCCCAGCATTTT. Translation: CASTNGGFNQPQHF.

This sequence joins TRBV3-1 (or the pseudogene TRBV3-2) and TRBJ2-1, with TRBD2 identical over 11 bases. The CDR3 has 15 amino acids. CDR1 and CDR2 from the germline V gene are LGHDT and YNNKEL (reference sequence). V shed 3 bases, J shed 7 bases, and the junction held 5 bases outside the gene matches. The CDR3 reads CASSHFGLAGNEQFF. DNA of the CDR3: TGTGCCAGCAGCCATTTCGGACTAGCGGGTAATGAGCAGTTCTTC.

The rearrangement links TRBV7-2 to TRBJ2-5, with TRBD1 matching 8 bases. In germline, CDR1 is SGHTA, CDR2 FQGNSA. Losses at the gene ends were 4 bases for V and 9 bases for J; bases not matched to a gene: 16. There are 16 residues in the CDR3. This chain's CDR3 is CASSSRTGKGPGAQYF. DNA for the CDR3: TGTGCCAGCAGCTCTAGGACAGGGAAGGGGCCGGGGGCCCAGTACTTC.

The CDR3 DNA is TGTGCCAGCAGCCGAACGGGGGAGCAGCTGAATGAAAAACTGTTTTTT. It translates to CASSRTGEQLNEKLFF. This chain connects TRBV11-2 to TRBJ1-4; possible D gene TRBD1, 5 bases. The CDR3 extends over 16 amino acids. The germline V gene has CDR1 SGHAT and CDR2 FQNNGV. Trimming pared 5 bases from V and 5 bases from J, leaving 18 bases between.

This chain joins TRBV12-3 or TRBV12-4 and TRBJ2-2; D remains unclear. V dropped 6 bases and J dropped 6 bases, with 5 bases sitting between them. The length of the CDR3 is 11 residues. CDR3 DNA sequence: TGTGCCAGCAGACGCGCCGGGGAGCTGTTTTTT. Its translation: CASRRAGELFF.

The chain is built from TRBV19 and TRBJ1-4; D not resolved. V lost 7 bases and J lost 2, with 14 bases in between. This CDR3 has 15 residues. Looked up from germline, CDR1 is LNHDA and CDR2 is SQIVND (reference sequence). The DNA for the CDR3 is TGTGCCAGTATGCAGGCCTCTGCGACTAATGAAAAACTGTTTTTT. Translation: CASMQASATNEKLFF.

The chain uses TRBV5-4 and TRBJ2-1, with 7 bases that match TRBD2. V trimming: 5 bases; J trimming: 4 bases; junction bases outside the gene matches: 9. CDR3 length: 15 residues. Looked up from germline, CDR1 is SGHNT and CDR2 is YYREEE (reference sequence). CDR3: CASSWGGSAYNEQFF. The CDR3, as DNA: TGTGCCAGCAGTTGGGGAGGGTCGGCTTACAATGAGCAGTTCTTC.

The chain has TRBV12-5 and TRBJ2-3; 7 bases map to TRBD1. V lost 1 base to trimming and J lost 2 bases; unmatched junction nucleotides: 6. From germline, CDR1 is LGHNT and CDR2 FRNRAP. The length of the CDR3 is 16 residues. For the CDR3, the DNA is TGTGCTAGTGGTTTGGGCAGGGGGATGGACACAGATACGCAGTATTTT. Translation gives CASGLGRGMDTDTQYF.